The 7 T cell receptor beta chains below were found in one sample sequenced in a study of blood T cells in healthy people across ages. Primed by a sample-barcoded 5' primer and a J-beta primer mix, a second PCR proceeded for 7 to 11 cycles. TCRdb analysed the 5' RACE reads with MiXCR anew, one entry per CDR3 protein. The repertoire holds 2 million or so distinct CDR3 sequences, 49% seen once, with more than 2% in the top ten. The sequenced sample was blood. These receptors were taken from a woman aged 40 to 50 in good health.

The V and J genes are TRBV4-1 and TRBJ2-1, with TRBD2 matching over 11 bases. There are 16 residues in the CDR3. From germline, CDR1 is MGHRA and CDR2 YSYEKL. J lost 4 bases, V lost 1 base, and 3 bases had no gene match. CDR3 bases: TGCGCCAGCAGCCAAGCGGGACTAGCGGAGTACAATGAGCAGTTCTTC. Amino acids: CASSQAGLAEYNEQFF.

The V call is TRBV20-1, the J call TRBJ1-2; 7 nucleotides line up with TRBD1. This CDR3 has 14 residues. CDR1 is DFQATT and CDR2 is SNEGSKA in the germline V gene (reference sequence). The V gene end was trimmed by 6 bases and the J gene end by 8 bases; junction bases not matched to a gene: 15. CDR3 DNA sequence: TGCAGTGCCGCCGGGACAGCAGACCCAGGGGGCTACACCTTC. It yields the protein CSAAGTADPGGYTF.

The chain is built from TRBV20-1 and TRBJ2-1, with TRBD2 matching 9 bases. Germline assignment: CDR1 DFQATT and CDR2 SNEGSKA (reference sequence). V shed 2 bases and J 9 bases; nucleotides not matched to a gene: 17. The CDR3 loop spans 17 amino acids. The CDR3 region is CSARPLPLSGGKGEQFF. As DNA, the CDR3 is TGCAGTGCTAGACCCTTACCGCTTAGCGGGGGTAAGGGTGAGCAGTTCTTC.

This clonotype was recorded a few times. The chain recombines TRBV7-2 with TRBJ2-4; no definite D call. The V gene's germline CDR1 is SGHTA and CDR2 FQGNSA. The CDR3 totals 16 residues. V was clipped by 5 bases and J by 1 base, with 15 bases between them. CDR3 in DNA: TGTGCCAGCAGCCTGGCCCCTCGGTGGGCCAAAAACATTCAGTACTTC. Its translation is CASSLAPRWAKNIQYF.

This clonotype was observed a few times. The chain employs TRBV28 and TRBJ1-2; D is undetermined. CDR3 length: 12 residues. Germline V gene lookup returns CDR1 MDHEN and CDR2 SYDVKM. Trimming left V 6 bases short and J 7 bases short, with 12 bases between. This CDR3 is CASRSSPRGYTF. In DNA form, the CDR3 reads TGTGCCAGCAGGTCGTCGCCCCGTGGCTACACCTTC.

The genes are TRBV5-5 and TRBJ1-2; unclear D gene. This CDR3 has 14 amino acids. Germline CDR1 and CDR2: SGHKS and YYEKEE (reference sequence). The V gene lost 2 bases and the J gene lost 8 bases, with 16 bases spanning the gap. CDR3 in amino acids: CASSFDTALSGYTF. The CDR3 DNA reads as TGTGCCAGCAGCTTCGACACAGCCCTGAGCGGCTACACCTTC.

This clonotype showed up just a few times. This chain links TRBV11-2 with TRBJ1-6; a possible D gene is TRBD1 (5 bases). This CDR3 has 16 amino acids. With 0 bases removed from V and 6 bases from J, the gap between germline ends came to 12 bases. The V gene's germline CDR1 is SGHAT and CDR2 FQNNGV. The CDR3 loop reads CASSLDLTGLNSPLHF. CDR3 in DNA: TGTGCCAGCAGCTTAGATCTTACAGGCCTTAATTCACCCCTCCACTTT.